A selection of T cell receptor beta chains follows, all from one sample in a study of shared clonotypes between healthy human individuals. Measured with immunoSEQ multiplex PCR; TCRdb has only the in-frame clones, and not every one. In the table there are about 490,000 clones, approximately 81% of which are singletons. Sequenced sample: PBMCs. These receptors originate from a woman in her thirties or forties in good health. Some clones in this sample may be carry-over from other donors' samples. CDR3s include the opening cysteine and the closing phenylalanine or tryptophan. Fields, in order: CDR3 DNA, CDR3 protein, J gene, D gene, V gene, clone size. The D gene is left open where the match is weak. A clone size is listed for some rows: how often the clone was seen (once, few, many), or a class if it is expanded.

TGCAGCGTTTTAGGGTGGGTTACCATGAACACTGAAGCTTTCTTT CSVLGWVTMNTEAFF TRBJ1-1 NA TRBV29-1 NA
TGTGCCATCAGTGAGTCGGGACGGGTTGAGCAGTACTTC CAISESGRVEQYF TRBJ2-7 NA TRBV10-3 NA
TGCAGCGTTGAACGGGTCAGCACTGAAGCTTTCTTT CSVERVSTEAFF TRBJ1-1 NA TRBV29-1 many
TGTGCCAGCAGTCCGGACAGGGGGCGCAGGGAGCAGTACTTC CASSPDRGRREQYF TRBJ2-7 TRBD1 TRBV7-2 NA
TGTGCCAGCAGCTTAGGTCGGGAGTCCAATGAGCAGTTCTTC CASSLGRESNEQFF TRBJ2-1 NA TRBV11-3 few
TGTGCCTGGAGTGTAGGACAGTGGGAAGGCTACACCTTC CAWSVGQWEGYTF TRBJ1-2 NA TRBV30 many
TGCGCCGCGGGGACCCCGAACACCGGGGAGCTGTTTTTT CAAGTPNTGELFF TRBJ2-2 NA TRBV10-1 NA
TGCGCCAGCAGCTTGGGGCAGGGGCTCAGCTCCTACAATGAGCAGTTCTTC CASSLGQGLSSYNEQFF TRBJ2-1 NA TRBV5-1 NA
TGTGCCAGCAGCTTAGGGCTAGCGGGAGAGGCGATTTATTTCTTC CASSLGLAGEAIYFF TRBJ2-1 TRBD2 TRBV7-9 many
TGTGCCAGCAGTGAATCTTTCAGGGGGCAGGTCACTGAAGCTTTCTTT CASSESFRGQVTEAFF TRBJ1-1 TRBD1 TRBV25-1 NA
TGTGCCAGCAGCGCGGGTTACAGGGAAGGCTACACCTTC CASSAGYREGYTF TRBJ1-2 NA TRBV9 NA
TGCGCCAGCAGCTGGGGAGCAAACACTGAAGCTTTCTTT CASSWGANTEAFF TRBJ1-1 NA TRBV5-1 NA
TGTGCCAGCAGCCAAGATCATAGCGAGCAGTACTTC CASSQDHSEQYF TRBJ2-7 NA TRBV4-2 many
TGTGCCAGCAGCTTACCAGCGGGACAATTCTACGAGCAGTACTTC CASSLPAGQFYEQYF TRBJ2-7 NA TRBV7-2 NA
TGTGCCTGGATCACAGGACAGGCCGGGATCTCTGGAAACACCATATATTTT CAWITGQAGISGNTIYF TRBJ1-3 TRBD1 TRBV30 NA
TGTGCCAGTAGTATACAGCGCGCCGGGGAGCTGTTTTTT CASSIQRAGELFF TRBJ2-2 NA TRBV19 NA
TGTGCCAGCAGTCACCATCGGCAAGACAAGAAGCAGTACTTC CASSHHRQDKKQYF TRBJ2-7 NA TRBV27 NA
TGCGCCAGCAGCTTGGAGGTTGCGGGCGCGGGGACCCAGTACTTC CASSLEVAGAGTQYF TRBJ2-5 NA TRBV5-1 NA